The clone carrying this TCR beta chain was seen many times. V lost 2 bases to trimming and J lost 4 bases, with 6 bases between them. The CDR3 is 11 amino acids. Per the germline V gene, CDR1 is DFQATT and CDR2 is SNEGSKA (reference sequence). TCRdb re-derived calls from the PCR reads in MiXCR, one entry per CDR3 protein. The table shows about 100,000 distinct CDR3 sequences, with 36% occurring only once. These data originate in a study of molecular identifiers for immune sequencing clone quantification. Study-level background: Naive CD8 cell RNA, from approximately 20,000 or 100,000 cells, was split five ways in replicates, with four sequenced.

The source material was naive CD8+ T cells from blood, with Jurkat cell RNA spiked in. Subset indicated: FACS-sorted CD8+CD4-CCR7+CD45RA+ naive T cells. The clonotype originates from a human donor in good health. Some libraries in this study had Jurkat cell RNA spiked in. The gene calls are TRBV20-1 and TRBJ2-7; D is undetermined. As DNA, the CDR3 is TGCAGTGCTAGAACGGAGTACGAGCAGTACTTC. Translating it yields CSARTEYEQYF.